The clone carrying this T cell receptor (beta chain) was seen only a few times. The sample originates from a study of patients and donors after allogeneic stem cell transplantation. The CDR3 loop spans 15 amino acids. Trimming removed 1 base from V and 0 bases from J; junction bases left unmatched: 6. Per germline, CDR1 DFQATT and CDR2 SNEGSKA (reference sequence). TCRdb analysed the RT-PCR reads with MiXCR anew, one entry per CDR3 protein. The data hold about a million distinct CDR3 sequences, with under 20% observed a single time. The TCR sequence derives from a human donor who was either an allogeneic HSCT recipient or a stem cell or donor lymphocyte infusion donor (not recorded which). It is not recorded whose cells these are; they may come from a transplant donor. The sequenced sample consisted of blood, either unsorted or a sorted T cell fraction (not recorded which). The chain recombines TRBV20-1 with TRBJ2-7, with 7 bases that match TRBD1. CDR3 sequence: CSARVRRDSSYEQYF. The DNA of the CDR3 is TGCAGTGCTAGAGTGAGACGGGACAGCTCCTACGAGCAGTACTTC.